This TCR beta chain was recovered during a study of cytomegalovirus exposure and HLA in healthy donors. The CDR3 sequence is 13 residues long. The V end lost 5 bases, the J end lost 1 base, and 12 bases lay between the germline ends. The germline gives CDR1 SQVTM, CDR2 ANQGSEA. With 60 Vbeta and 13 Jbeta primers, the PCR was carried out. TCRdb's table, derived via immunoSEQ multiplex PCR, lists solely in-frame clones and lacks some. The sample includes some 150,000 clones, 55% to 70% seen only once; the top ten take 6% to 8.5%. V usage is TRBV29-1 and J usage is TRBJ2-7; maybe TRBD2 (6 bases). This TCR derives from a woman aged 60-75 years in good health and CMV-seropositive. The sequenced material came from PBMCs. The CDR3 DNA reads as TGCAGCGTTTTGAGAGGGACTTCCTACGAGCAGTACTTC. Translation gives CSVLRGTSYEQYF.